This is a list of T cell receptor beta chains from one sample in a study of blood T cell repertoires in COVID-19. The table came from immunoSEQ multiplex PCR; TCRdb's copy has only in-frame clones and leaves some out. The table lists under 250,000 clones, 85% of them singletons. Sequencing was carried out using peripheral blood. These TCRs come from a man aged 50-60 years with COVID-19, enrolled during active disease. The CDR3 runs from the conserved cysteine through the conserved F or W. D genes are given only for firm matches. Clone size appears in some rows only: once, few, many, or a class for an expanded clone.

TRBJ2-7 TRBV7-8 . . TGTGCCAGCAGTCCAACCGGGACTGGGGCCTACGAGCAGTACTTC CASSPTGTGAYEQYF
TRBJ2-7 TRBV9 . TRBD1 TGTGCCAGCAGCCTGGGACAGGGGGATTACGAGCAGTACTTC CASSLGQGDYEQYF
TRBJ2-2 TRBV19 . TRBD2 TGTGCCAGTAGGCCAAGAGGAGCCACCGGGACTAGTTACACCGGGGAGCTGTTTTTT CASRPRGATGTSYTGELFF
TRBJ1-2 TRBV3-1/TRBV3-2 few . TGTGCCAGCGGTAGAGGGGACTCAAATGGCTACACCTTC CASGRGDSNGYTF
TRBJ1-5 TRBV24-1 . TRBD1 TGTGCCACCAGTGACCCCAGGACAGGGTGGCTCCAGCATTTT CATSDPRTGWLQHF
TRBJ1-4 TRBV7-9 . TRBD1 TGTGCCAGCAGCCAGGGACAGGGGCAGGGTAATGAAAAACTGTTTTTT CASSQGQGQGNEKLFF
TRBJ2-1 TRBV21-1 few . TGTGCCAGCAGGAAGACAGGGGGCATCTCCTACAATGAGCAGTTCTTC CASRKTGGISYNEQFF
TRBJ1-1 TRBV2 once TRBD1 TGTGCCGGAGCAGGGGGCGAGAACACTGAAGCTTTCTTT CAGAGGENTEAFF
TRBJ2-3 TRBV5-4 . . TGTGCCAGCACCCTCGACAGGGGAGGGGGCACAGATACGCAGTATTTT CASTLDRGGGTDTQYF
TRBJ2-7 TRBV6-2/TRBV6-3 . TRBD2 TGTGCCAGCAGTTACGGGACTAGCGCCTACGAGCAGTACTTC CASSYGTSAYEQYF
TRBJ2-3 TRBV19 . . TGTGCCAGTAGCCCCTTCCCGGGACATCGCATGGGCCAGTATTTT CASSPFPGHRMGQYF
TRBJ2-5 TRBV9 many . TGTGCCAGCAGCGTAGGGTCAGGGATCCAAGAGACCCAGTACTTC CASSVGSGIQETQYF
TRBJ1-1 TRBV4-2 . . TGTGCCAGCAGCAAATCGACAGGTGGGTCGACTGAAGCTTTCTTT CASSKSTGGSTEAFF
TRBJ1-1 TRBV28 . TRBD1 TGTGCCAGCAGTTTAGCAGGGACAGTGAACACTGAAGCTTTCTTT CASSLAGTVNTEAFF
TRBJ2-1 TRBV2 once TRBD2 TGTGCCAGCAGTGAAAGGGGGGGGACTAGCACCTACAATGAGCAGTTCTTC CASSERGGTSTYNEQFF
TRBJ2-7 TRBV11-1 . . TGTGCCAGCAGCTTAGATCTAGTTCGCGAGCAGTACTTC CASSLDLVREQYF
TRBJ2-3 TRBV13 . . TGTGCCAGCAGTAGGGAGATCGGGACAGATACGCAGTATTTT CASSREIGTDTQYF
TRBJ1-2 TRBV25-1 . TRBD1 TGTGCCAGCAGCGGGGGACAGGGAGTCGGAGGCTACACCTTC CASSGGQGVGGYTF
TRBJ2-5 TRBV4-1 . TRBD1 TGCGCCAGCAGCCAAGATTTTAGGGGGCGGGAGACCCAGTACTTC CASSQDFRGRETQYF
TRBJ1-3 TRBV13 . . TGTGCCAGCAGAGAAAAGCCCGGAAACACCATATATTTT CASREKPGNTIYF
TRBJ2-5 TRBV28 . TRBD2 TGTGCCAGCAGTTTACTAGCGGGGGGGCCGGTAGAGACCCAGTACTTC CASSLLAGGPVETQYF
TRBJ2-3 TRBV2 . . TGTGCCAGCAAGACCCTAGCGTTCCTTCCCACAGATACGCAGTATTTT CASKTLAFLPTDTQYF
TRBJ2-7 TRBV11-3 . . TGTGCCAGCAGCTTAGGCGTTGAAGCCGCAGGGCAGTACTTC CASSLGVEAAGQYF
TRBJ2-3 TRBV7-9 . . TGTGCCAGCAGCTTCCTTCAGTTTCGCGGGACCGATACGCAGTATTTT CASSFLQFRGTDTQYF
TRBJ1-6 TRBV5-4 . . TGTGCCAGCAGACGGACAAGCAATTCACCCCTCCACTTT CASRRTSNSPLHF
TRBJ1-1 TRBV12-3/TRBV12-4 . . TGTGCCAGCAGACCAGGTGGATGGACTGAAGCTTTCTTT CASRPGGWTEAFF
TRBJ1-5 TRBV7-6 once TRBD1 TGTGCCAGCAGCTTGCAGACTCCGCAGGGGGCAGGACAGCCCCAGCATTTT CASSLQTPQGAGQPQHF
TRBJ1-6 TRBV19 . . TGTGCCAGTACGGGACTCCATAATTCACCCCTCCACTTT CASTGLHNSPLHF